The rows below give T cell receptor beta chains drawn from one sample of a study of CD8 T cells in Susac syndrome. TCRdb reprocessed the immunoSEQ multiplex PCR reads via MiXCR and lists one record per CDR3 protein. The sample shows roughly 150,000 distinct CDR3 sequences, roughly 95% of them seen only once. Sequences were obtained from CD4+ T cells from PBMCs. The receptors were sampled from a human donor with Susac syndrome. CDR3s include the opening cysteine and the closing phenylalanine or tryptophan. A D gene is named only where the DNA matches it firmly. Only some rows state a clone size, as once, few, many or a class for expanded clones.

TRBV29-1	.	.	TRBJ2-3	TGCAGCGTGAAGTCCGGGGTCGGCACAGATACGCAGTATTTT	CSVKSGVGTDTQYF
TRBV4-3	.	.	TRBJ2-1	TGCGCCAGCAGCCAAAGACGGGATGAGCAGTTCTTC	CASSQRRDEQFF
TRBV3-1	.	TRBD1	TRBJ2-7	TGTGCCAGCAGCCCCTTTCCACGGACAGGGAACCTTGGCTCCTACGAGCAGTACTTC	CASSPFPRTGNLGSYEQYF
TRBV10-3	few	TRBD1	TRBJ2-5	TGTGCCATTGGACAGGGTCAAGAGACCCAGTACTTC	CAIGQGQETQYF
TRBV5-1	.	.	TRBJ2-7	TGCGCCAGCAGCAGGACCACCGGGCCCACCGCGGGGGAGCAGTACTTC	CASSRTTGPTAGEQYF
TRBV29-1	.	.	TRBJ2-1	TGCAGCGTCACACCGGAGAGGAATGAGCAGTTCTTC	CSVTPERNEQFF
TRBV11-3	.	TRBD2	TRBJ2-7	TGTGCCAGCAGACCGACTAGCGGGGCCTCCTACGAGCAGTACTTC	CASRPTSGASYEQYF
TRBV6-6	once	.	TRBJ1-2	TGTGCCAGCAGTTACTCCCCTTCAGGGGATGGCTACACCTTC	CASSYSPSGDGYTF
TRBV5-4	once	TRBD1	TRBJ1-1	TGTGCCAGCAGCAACCGGGACAGGGGGTACACTGAAGCTTTCTTT	CASSNRDRGYTEAFF
TRBV25-1	.	.	TRBJ2-1	TGTGCCAGCAGTATCCTACCCGGGGAGCAGTTCTTC	CASSILPGEQFF
TRBV27	few	.	TRBJ1-5	TGTGCCAGCAGTTTTCGCAGGGGAGGAAATCAGCCCCAGCATTTT	CASSFRRGGNQPQHF
TRBV12-3/TRBV12-4	once	TRBD1	TRBJ1-2	TGTGCCAGCAGTTTAAGGGACAGGGGTGATGGCTACACCTTC	CASSLRDRGDGYTF
TRBV29-1	.	.	TRBJ1-1	TGCAGCGTTTACAGGGACGAGAACACTGAAGCTTTCTTT	CSVYRDENTEAFF
TRBV12-3/TRBV12-4	.	TRBD1	TRBJ1-5	TGTGCCAGCAGTCTCCAGGGGGCCAGCAATCAGCCCCAGCATTTT	CASSLQGASNQPQHF
TRBV29-1	.	.	TRBJ1-5	TGCAGCGCCCGGGGGGACGGGACTCAGCCCCAGCATTTT	CSARGDGTQPQHF
TRBV3-1	.	.	TRBJ1-4	TGTGCCAGCAGCCAACCCGGGACGTTTGAAAAACTGTTTTTT	CASSQPGTFEKLFF
TRBV29-1	.	TRBD1	TRBJ2-5	TGCAGCGTTGAAGATCGGGACAGGGGGAGAGAGACCCAGTACTTC	CSVEDRDRGRETQYF
TRBV12-3/TRBV12-4	.	.	TRBJ1-1	TGTGCCAGCAGTCCCACGGGAAGGGTGTACACTGAAGCTTTCTTT	CASSPTGRVYTEAFF
TRBV19	.	TRBD2	TRBJ2-7	TGTGCCAGTAGTATTGATTGGGAGGGCGAGCAGTACTTC	CASSIDWEGEQYF
TRBV5-4	.	.	TRBJ1-4	TGTGCCAGCAGCTTGGCCTTAGGAAACGAGGAAAAACTGTTTTTT	CASSLALGNEEKLFF
TRBV2	.	TRBD1	TRBJ2-3	TGTGCCAGCAGTGACAGGGGGCGCGCAGATACGCAGTATTTT	CASSDRGRADTQYF
TRBV11-1	.	.	TRBJ2-3	TGTGCCAGCAGCTTTGCGGGGCGCGTCACAGATACGCAGTATTTT	CASSFAGRVTDTQYF
TRBV23-1	.	.	TRBJ2-7	TGCGCCAGCAGTCAATCGAGTACTGCCGCCCCCTACGAGCAGTACTTC	CASSQSSTAAPYEQYF
TRBV12-3/TRBV12-4	.	TRBD2	TRBJ2-2	TGTGCCAGCAGTTGGACGGTCACTAGCGGGGGCAGAGGCGGGGAGCTGTTTTTT	CASSWTVTSGGRGGELFF
TRBV6-6	.	.	TRBJ1-2	TGTGCCAGCGGGCAGGGGAGTAGCTACACCTTC	CASGQGSSYTF
TRBV6-2/TRBV6-3	.	.	TRBJ1-1	TGTGCCAGCAGTTATCTCCTTGGATCGCGCTCCGGTCGGAACACTGAAGCTTTCTTT	CASSYLLGSRSGRNTEAFF
TRBV7-2	.	.	TRBJ1-5	TGTGCCAGCACCCCCGAGCATTTT	CASTPEHF
TRBV12-3/TRBV12-4	.	.	TRBJ1-6	TGTGCCAGCAGTTTTTCGGGGAAATATTCACCCCTCCACTTT	CASSFSGKYSPLHF
TRBV12-3/TRBV12-4	.	.	TRBJ2-7	TGTGCCAGCAGTCGACAGGTTGTCTCCTACGAGCAGTACTTC	CASSRQVVSYEQYF
TRBV5-6	.	.	TRBJ1-5	TGTGCCAGCAGCTTGGGGGTGGATCAGCCCCAGCATTTT	CASSLGVDQPQHF
TRBV4-1	.	.	TRBJ2-7	TGCGCCAGCAGCCAAGATCTCCAGGGCCGATCCTACGAGCAGTACTTC	CASSQDLQGRSYEQYF
TRBV7-8	.	.	TRBJ1-3	TGTGCCAGCAGCTTAGCGAGGGCCTCTGGAAACACCATATATTTT	CASSLARASGNTIYF
TRBV5-1	.	.	TRBJ1-5	TGCGCCAGCAGCTCCACGGGGGCGGGAAATCAGCCCCAGCATTTT	CASSSTGAGNQPQHF